The 25 T cell receptor beta chains given below trace back to one sample, sequenced in a study of T cell responses to AZD1222 COVID-19 vaccine. Produced via immunoSEQ multiplex PCR; TCRdb's table is partial and in-frame only. The sample has under 80,000 clones, around 81% seen once. The sequences come from peripheral blood, collected 28 days after the second AZD1222 dose. All receptors derive from an adult who received the AZD1222 COVID-19 vaccine.

The chain employs TRBV27 and TRBJ1-6; D call uncertain. Germline V gene sequence: CDR1 MNHEY, CDR2 SMNVEV (reference sequence). The V end was cut by 10 bases, the J end by 16 bases, with 14 bases between. CDR3 length equals 10 residues. CDR3 residues: CATGRGLLHF. The CDR3 region has the DNA TGTGCCACCGGCCGGGGTCTTCTCCACTTT.

Only a few counts were recorded for this clone. J is TRBJ1-6 and V is TRBV11-2; no clear D gene. CDR1 is SGHAT and CDR2 is FQNNGV in the germline V gene. This CDR3 is built from 14 residues. Trimming removed 0 bases at V and 10 bases at J, with 10 bases between. The CDR3 bases are TGTGCCAGCAGCTTAGATGGTCAAGTGTCACCCCTCCACTTT. It yields the protein CASSLDGQVSPLHF.

This chain uses TRBV28 with TRBJ2-1, with D unresolved. Trimming took off 2 bases at V and 7 bases at J, with 0 bases between the two ends. Per germline, CDR1 MDHEN and CDR2 SYDVKM. The CDR3 is 10 residues long. This CDR3 is CASSLNEQFF. The CDR3 region has the DNA TGTGCCAGCAGTTTAAATGAGCAGTTCTTC.

This chain uses TRBV27 with TRBJ1-3; D not certain. Trimming pared 3 bases from V and 4 bases from J, leaving 7 bases between. CDR1 and CDR2 from the germline V gene are MNHEY and SMNVEV (reference sequence). This CDR3 has 13 residues. CDR3 sequence: CASSFRRGNTIYF. CDR3 coding DNA: TGTGCCAGCAGTTTCCGCAGGGGAAACACCATATATTTT.

The chain links TRBV19 to TRBJ2-1; 12 positions match TRBD2. Germline V gives CDR1 LNHDA, CDR2 SQIVND (reference sequence). The ends lost 10 bases at V and 4 bases at J; junction bases unmatched: 8. This CDR3 is built from 15 residues. In DNA form, the CDR3 reads TGTGCCACCACGATAACTAGCGGGAGGTACAATGAGCAGTTCTTC. It translates to CATTITSGRYNEQFF.

The V call is TRBV5-6, the J call TRBJ2-1; a weak D match, TRBD2 (6 bases). Trimming removed 4 bases at V and 9 bases at J, with 26 bases between. CDR1 and CDR2 (germline): SGHDT, YYEEEE. This CDR3 has 17 amino acids. CDR3 bases: TGTGCCAGCAGCCCCGCTGGATGGCGGGAAGGTCATTCTGAGCAGTTCTTC. This codes for CASSPAGWREGHSEQFF.

V and J are TRBV5-1 and TRBJ2-3; 9 positions agree with TRBD1. V trimming: 2 bases; J trimming: 5 bases; junction bases outside the gene matches: 3. The CDR3 spans 14 residues. Germline assignment: CDR1 SGHRS and CDR2 YFSETQ. CDR3 sequence (DNA): TGCGCCAGCAGCTTCGGGACAGGGTTAGATACGCAGTATTTT. Its protein is CASSFGTGLDTQYF.

CDR3 in DNA: TGTGCCAGCAGTGAATCCCAGATTTATAACACTGAAGCTTTCTTT. Residues: CASSESQIYNTEAFF. The genes are TRBV25-1 and TRBJ1-1; no firm D call. The CDR3 is 15 amino acids. Germline V lookup: CDR1 MGHDK, CDR2 SYGVNS. The ends were cut back, 1 base at V and 2 bases at J, with 11 bases in the middle.

The chain joins TRBV30 to TRBJ1-1, with a weak D call TRBD1 (5 bases). Trimming pared 0 bases from V and 2 bases from J, leaving 10 bases between. The CDR3 is 14 residues long. Per the germline V gene, CDR1 is GTSNPN and CDR2 is SVGIG (reference sequence). CDR3 DNA: TGTGCCTGGAGTGTGTACAGGACCAACACTGAAGCTTTCTTT. Encoded protein: CAWSVYRTNTEAFF. Combining the CDR3 with reference TRBV30 and TRBJ1-1 gives the whole variable domain SQTIHQWPATLVQPVGSPLSLECTVEGTSNPNLYWYRQAAGRGLQLLFYSVGIGQISSEVPQNLSASRPQDRQFILSSKKLLLSDSGFYLCAWSVYRTNTEAFFGQGTRLTVV.

The gene calls are TRBV7-2 and TRBJ2-7; D is ambiguous. This CDR3 has 12 amino acids. Germline lookup yields CDR1 SGHTA and CDR2 FQGNSA. V was shortened by 5 bases and J by 2 bases, with 7 bases between the two germline ends. CDR3: CASSLRPYEQYF. The CDR3 nucleotides are TGTGCCAGCAGCCTTCGACCCTACGAGCAGTACTTC.

The chain couples TRBV7-2 to TRBJ2-1; D is ambiguous. CDR3 length: 15 residues. V lost 1 base and J 0 bases, leaving 7 bases between the germline ends. CDR1 is SGHTA and CDR2 is FQGNSA in the germline V gene. For the CDR3, the DNA is TGTGCCAGCAGCTTAGACCCCTCCTCCTACAATGAGCAGTTCTTC. Protein product: CASSLDPSSYNEQFF.

V usage is TRBV19 and J usage is TRBJ1-1; D ambiguous. The V gene's germline CDR1 is LNHDA and CDR2 SQIVND (reference sequence). Deletions cut 1 base from V and 10 bases from J, with 7 bases between. This CDR3 spans 11 amino acids. CDR3 nucleotides: TGTGCCAGTAGTATAGGCAGCGTAGCTTTCTTT. Translating gives CASSIGSVAFF.

The rearrangement links TRBV28 to TRBJ2-3, with D hard to call. Trimming stripped 5 bases from V and 3 bases from J, with 9 bases between. The CDR3 is 13 amino acids. Germline V gene data show CDR1 as MDHEN and CDR2 as SYDVKM. The CDR3 region is CASSVRSTDTQYF. The CDR3 DNA is TGTGCCAGCAGTGTCCGGAGTACAGATACGCAGTATTTT.

This chain uses TRBV9 with TRBJ1-1; D remains unclear. In germline, CDR1 is SGDLS, CDR2 YYNGEE. The ends were cut back, 0 bases at V and 1 base at J, with 10 bases in the middle. The CDR3 is 15 amino acids. CDR3 in amino acids: CASSVAGFSNTEAFF. In DNA, the CDR3 is TGTGCCAGCAGCGTAGCAGGATTCTCGAACACTGAAGCTTTCTTT. Full variable domain (missing parts from reference TRBV9 and TRBJ1-1): DSGVTQTPKHLITATGQRVTLRCSPRSGDLSVYWYQQSLDQGLQFLIQYYNGEERAKGNILERFSAQQFPDLHSELNLSSLELGDSALYFCASSVAGFSNTEAFFGQGTRLTVV.

A few counts support this clone. The chain links TRBV30 to TRBJ1-2, with D tentatively TRBD1 (5 bases). The V gene lost 6 bases and the J gene lost 4 bases, with 24 bases spanning the gap. CDR3 length: 16 residues. CDR1 and CDR2 from the germline V gene are GTSNPN and SVGIG (reference sequence). The CDR3 bases are TGTGCCTGTACTCCGGGGGTTTCAATCGCCAGCTATGGCTACACCTTC. Encoded protein: CACTPGVSIASYGYTF.

The chain recombines TRBV5-1 with TRBJ1-5; 9 bases align to TRBD1. V was clipped by 4 bases and J by 7 bases; unmatched bases: 3. This CDR3 comprises 13 residues. The germline V gene has CDR1 SGHRS and CDR2 YFSETQ. The CDR3 loop is CASSVDRGQPQHF. As DNA, the CDR3 is TGCGCCAGCAGCGTAGACAGGGGGCAGCCCCAGCATTTT.

CDR3 in amino acids: CASSYSFMEPQHF. The CDR3 nucleotides are TGTGCCAGCAGTTACTCGTTCATGGAGCCCCAGCATTTT. This sequence joins TRBV6-6 and TRBJ1-5; D remains ambiguous. V was pared by 0 bases and J by 8 bases, with 8 bases between. Per germline, CDR1 MNHNY and CDR2 SVGAGI (reference sequence). This CDR3 is built from 13 residues.

This sequence joins TRBV5-1 and TRBJ1-4; TRBD1 matches at 9 bases. Germline-derived CDR1 and CDR2 are SGHRS and YFSETQ. J gave up 4 bases and V 4 bases, and 11 bases lay outside the gene matches. The CDR3 length is 17 residues. The CDR3 loop reads CASSRLNRGLSNEKLFF. The CDR3 DNA is TGCGCCAGCAGCCGACTCAACAGGGGGCTTAGTAATGAAAAACTGTTTTTT.

The rearrangement joins TRBV19 to TRBJ2-3, with D maybe TRBD2 (7 bases). The length of the CDR3 is 15 residues. Germline CDR1 and CDR2: LNHDA and SQIVND (reference sequence). Trimming pared 3 bases from V and 5 bases from J, leaving 15 bases between. CDR3 nucleotide sequence: TGTGCCAGTAGTATCGGGCAGGGGAGGGAAGATACGCAGTATTTT. Amino acid sequence: CASSIGQGREDTQYF.

The rearrangement joins TRBV5-1 to TRBJ2-1, with TRBD1 identical over 10 bases. The ends lost 0 bases at V and 7 bases at J; junction bases unmatched: 4. Germline CDR1 and CDR2: SGHRS and YFSETQ. This CDR3 comprises 15 residues. The CDR3 protein is CASSLGRDRGNEQFF. Here the CDR3 DNA reads TGCGCCAGCAGCTTGGGCCGGGACAGGGGAAATGAGCAGTTCTTC.

The chain links TRBV7-2 to TRBJ1-3, with D possibly being TRBD1 (6 bases). CDR1 is SGHTA and CDR2 is FQGNSA in the germline V gene. This CDR3 has 14 amino acids. Trimming left V 5 bases short and J 1 base short, with 9 bases between. CDR3 sequence: CASSIQGSGNTIYF. CDR3 nucleotides: TGTGCCAGCAGCATACAGGGTTCTGGAAACACCATATATTTT. Filled out from reference TRBV7-2 and TRBJ1-3, the complete variable domain reads GAGVSQSPSNKVTEKGKDVELRCDPISGHTALYWYRQSLGQGLEFLIYFQGNSAPDKSGLPSDRFSAERTGGSVSTLTIQRTQQEDSAVYLCASSIQGSGNTIYFGEGSWLTVV.

This clone was recorded only once. The chain combines TRBV6-1 with TRBJ2-1; D is undetermined. The CDR3 sequence is 13 residues long. V dropped 3 bases and J dropped 10 bases, with 13 bases sitting between them. Germline loops: CDR1 MNHNS, CDR2 SASEGT. CDR3 sequence: CASSERLSGEQFF. Written as DNA, the CDR3 is TGTGCCAGCAGTGAGCGGCTTAGTGGCGAGCAGTTCTTC.

The genes are TRBV15 and TRBJ2-1; 13 positions agree with TRBD2. This CDR3 comprises 15 residues. With V trimmed by 4 bases and J by 8 bases, 5 bases remained unmatched. CDR1 is LNHNV, CDR2 YYDKDF, per germline (reference sequence). CDR3 coding DNA: TGTGCCACCAGCAACCCCGGGACTAGCGGGGATGAGCAGTTCTTC. Its translation is CATSNPGTSGDEQFF.

The chain is built from TRBV19 and TRBJ2-1; D perhaps matches TRBD1 (7 bases). Per the germline V gene, CDR1 is LNHDA and CDR2 is SQIVND (reference sequence). Trimming left V 6 bases short and J 4 bases short, with 22 bases between. This CDR3 spans 17 amino acids. CDR3 residues: CASRGVTQGRSYNEQFF. CDR3 coding DNA: TGTGCCAGTAGGGGGGTTACACAGGGGAGGTCGTACAATGAGCAGTTCTTC. The full variable domain, its missing parts supplied by reference TRBV19 and TRBJ2-1, is DGGITQSPKYLFRKEGQNVTLSCEQNLNHDAMYWYRQDPGQGLRLIYYSQIVNDFQKGDIAEGYSVSREKKESFPLTVTSAQKNPTAFYLCASRGVTQGRSYNEQFFGPGTRLTVL.

In this sample, this clone turned up a few times. J is TRBJ2-1 and V is TRBV6-5; D remains unclear. Germline V gene lookup returns CDR1 MNHEY and CDR2 SVGAGI. Trimming stripped 3 bases from V and 7 bases from J, with 10 bases between. The CDR3 totals 13 residues. CDR3 nucleotide sequence: TGTGCCAGCAGTTATCTCTCCACAAATGAGCAGTTCTTC. The encoded protein is CASSYLSTNEQFF.